This record covers a single T cell receptor beta chain. Authors' data handling: Reference gene primer amplification gave nucleated cell count estimates. Only in-frame clones appear in the TCRdb table, and some are missing; sequencing was by immunoSEQ multiplex PCR. That table gives V, J and clone size, and the DNA gave D and trimming. This sample has about 170,000 clones; about 80% occur once, and the top ten carry roughly 10%. The entry originates in a study of blood T cell repertoires in COVID-19. Turning to the study itself: Some COVID-19 samples were acute and others convalescent; all came from the United States, Italy and Spain.

CDR3 size: 16 residues. V lost 2 bases, J lost 0 bases, and 11 bases lay in between. Germline V gene sequence: CDR1 SGHTA, CDR2 FQGNSA. The receptor was derived from an older man with active or convalescent COVID-19. The J gene is TRBJ1-3, the V gene TRBV7-2, with D perhaps TRBD1 (6 bases). Sequencing was done on a sample of peripheral blood. CDR3 nucleotide sequence: TGTGCCAGCAGCTTAAGGCAGGGGTTCTCTGGAAACACCATATATTTT. Translation: CASSLRQGFSGNTIYF.